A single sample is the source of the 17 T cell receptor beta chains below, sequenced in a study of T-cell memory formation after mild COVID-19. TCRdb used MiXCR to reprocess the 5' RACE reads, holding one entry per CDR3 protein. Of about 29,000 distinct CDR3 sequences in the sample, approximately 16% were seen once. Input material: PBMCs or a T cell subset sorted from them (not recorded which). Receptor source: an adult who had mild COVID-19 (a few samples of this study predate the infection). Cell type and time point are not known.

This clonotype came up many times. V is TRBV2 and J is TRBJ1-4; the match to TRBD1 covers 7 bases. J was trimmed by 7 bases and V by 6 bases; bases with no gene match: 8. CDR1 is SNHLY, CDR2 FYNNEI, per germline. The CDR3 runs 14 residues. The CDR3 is CASRDRTGLEKLFF. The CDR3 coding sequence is TGTGCCAGCAGAGACCGGACAGGTCTTGAAAAACTGTTTTTT.

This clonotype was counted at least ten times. The CDR3 is CATSDLRESQAIRYEQYF. The CDR3 DNA reads TGTGCCACCAGTGATTTGCGGGAGTCGCAAGCAATCCGATACGAGCAGTACTTC. The V call is TRBV24-1, the J call TRBJ2-7; D is possibly TRBD2 (6 bases). CDR1 is KGHDR and CDR2 is SFDVKD in the germline V gene. V lost 0 bases, J lost 4 bases, and 21 bases lay in between. The CDR3 is made up of 18 amino acids.

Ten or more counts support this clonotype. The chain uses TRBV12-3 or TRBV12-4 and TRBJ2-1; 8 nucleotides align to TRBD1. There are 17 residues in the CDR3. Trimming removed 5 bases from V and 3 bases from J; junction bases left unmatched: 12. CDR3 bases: TGTGCCAGCAGTACCCAGCCCCAGGGGGCCGGCTACAATGAGCAGTTCTTC. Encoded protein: CASSTQPQGAGYNEQFF.

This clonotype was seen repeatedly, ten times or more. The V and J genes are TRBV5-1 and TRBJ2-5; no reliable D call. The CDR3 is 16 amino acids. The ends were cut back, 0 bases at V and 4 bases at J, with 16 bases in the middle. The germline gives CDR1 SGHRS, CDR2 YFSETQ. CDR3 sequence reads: CASSLADGGMGETQYF. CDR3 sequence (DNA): TGCGCCAGCAGCTTGGCGGACGGCGGAATGGGAGAGACCCAGTACTTC.

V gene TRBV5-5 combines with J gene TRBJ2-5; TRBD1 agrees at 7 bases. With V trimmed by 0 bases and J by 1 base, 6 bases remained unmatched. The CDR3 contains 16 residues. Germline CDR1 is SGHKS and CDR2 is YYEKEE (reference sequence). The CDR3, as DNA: TGTGCCAGCAGCTTGGGCCTCTACAGGGGCCAAGAGACCCAGTACTTC. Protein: CASSLGLYRGQETQYF.

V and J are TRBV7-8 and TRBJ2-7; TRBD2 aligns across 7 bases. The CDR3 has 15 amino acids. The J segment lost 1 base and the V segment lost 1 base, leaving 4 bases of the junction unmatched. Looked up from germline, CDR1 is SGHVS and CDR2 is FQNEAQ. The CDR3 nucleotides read TGTGCCAGCAGCTTAGGGGACGGGGGGTCCTACGAGCAGTACTTC. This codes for CASSLGDGGSYEQYF. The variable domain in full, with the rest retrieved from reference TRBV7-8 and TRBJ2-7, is GAGVSQSPRYKVAKRGQDVALRCDPISGHVSLFWYQQALGQGPEFLTYFQNEAQLDKSGLPSDRFFAERPEGSVSTLKIQRTQQEDSAVYLCASSLGDGGSYEQYFGPGTRLTVT.

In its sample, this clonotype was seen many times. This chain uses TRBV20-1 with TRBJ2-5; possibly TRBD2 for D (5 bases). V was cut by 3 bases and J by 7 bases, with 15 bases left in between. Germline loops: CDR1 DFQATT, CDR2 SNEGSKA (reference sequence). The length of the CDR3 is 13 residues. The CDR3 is CSASPTRFGTQYF. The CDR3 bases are TGCAGTGCTAGCCCTACTAGATTCGGGACCCAGTACTTC.

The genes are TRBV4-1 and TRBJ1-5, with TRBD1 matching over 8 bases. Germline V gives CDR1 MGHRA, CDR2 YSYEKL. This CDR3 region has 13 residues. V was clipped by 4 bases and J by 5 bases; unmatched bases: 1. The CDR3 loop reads CASSLQGDQPQHF. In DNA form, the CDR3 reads TGCGCCAGCAGCCTACAGGGGGATCAGCCCCAGCATTTT.

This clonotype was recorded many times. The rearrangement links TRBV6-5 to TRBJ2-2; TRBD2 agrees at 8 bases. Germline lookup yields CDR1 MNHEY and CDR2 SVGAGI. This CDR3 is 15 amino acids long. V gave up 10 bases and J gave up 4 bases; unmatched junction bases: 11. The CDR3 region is CATAGGLPITGELFF. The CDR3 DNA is TGTGCCACCGCGGGGGGCCTGCCTATCACCGGGGAGCTGTTTTTT.

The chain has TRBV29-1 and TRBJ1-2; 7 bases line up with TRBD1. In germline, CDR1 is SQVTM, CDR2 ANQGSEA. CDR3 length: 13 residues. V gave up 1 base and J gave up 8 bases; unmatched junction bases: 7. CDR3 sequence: CSVEGVQGYGYTF. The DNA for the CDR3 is TGCAGCGTTGAAGGCGTACAGGGGTACGGCTACACCTTC.

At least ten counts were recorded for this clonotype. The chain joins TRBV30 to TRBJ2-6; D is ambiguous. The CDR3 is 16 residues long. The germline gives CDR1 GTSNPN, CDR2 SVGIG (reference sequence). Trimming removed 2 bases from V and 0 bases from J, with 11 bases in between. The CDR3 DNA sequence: TGTGCCTGGAGTCCACTTTCATTCTCTGGGGCCAACGTCCTGACTTTC. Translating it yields CAWSPLSFSGANVLTF.

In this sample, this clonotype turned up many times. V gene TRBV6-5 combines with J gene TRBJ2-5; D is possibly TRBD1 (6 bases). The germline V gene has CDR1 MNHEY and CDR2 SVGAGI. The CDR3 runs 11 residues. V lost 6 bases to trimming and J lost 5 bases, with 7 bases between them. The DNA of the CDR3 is TGTGCCAGCAGCCAGGGGGAGACCCAGTACTTC. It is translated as CASSQGETQYF.

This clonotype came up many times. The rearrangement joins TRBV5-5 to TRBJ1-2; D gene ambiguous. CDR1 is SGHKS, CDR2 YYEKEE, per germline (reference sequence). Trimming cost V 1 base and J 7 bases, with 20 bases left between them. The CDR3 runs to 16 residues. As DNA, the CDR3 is TGTGCCAGCAGCTTGAAGGTCCCCGCGACACGGGGTGGCTACACCTTC. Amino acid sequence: CASSLKVPATRGGYTF.

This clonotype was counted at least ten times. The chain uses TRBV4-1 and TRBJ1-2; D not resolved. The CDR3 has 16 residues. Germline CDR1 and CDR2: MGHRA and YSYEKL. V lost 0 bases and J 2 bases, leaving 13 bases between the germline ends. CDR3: CASSQDFSKPNYGYTF. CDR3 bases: TGCGCCAGCAGCCAAGATTTCAGTAAGCCCAACTATGGCTACACCTTC.

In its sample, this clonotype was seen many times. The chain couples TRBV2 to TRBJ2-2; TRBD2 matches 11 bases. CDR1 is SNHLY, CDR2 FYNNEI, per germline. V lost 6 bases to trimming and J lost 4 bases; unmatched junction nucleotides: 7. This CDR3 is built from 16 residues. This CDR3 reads CASRKLAGELTGELFF. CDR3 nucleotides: TGTGCCAGCAGGAAACTAGCGGGAGAACTCACCGGGGAGCTGTTTTTT.

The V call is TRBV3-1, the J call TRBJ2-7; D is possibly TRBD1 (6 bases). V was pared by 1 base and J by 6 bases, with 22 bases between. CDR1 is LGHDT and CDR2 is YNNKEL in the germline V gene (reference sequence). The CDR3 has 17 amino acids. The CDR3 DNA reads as TGTGCCAGCAGCCAAGTTGCGACAGGCTCCGGGGTGCGCGAGCAGTACTTC. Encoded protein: CASSQVATGSGVREQYF.

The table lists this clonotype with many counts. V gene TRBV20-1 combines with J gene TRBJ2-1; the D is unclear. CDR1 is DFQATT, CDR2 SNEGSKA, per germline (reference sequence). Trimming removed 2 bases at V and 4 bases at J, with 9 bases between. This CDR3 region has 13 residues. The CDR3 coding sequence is TGCAGTGCTAGACTACTCCCGTACAATGAGCAGTTCTTC. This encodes CSARLLPYNEQFF.